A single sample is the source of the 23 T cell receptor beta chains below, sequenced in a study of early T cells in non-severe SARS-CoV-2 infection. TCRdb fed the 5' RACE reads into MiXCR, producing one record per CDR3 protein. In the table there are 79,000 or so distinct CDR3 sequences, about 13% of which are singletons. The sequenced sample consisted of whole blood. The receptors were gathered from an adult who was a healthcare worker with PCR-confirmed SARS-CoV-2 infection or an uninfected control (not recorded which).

CDR3 in amino acids: CASSLRDPREQFF. The CDR3 coding sequence is TGTGCCAGCAGTTTAAGGGACCCAAGGGAGCAGTTCTTC. This chain joins TRBV12-3 or TRBV12-4 and TRBJ2-1; either TRBD1 or TRBD2 may supply D (5 bases each). The V and J ends lost 2 bases and 10 bases respectively, with 12 bases between them. This CDR3 is built from 13 residues.

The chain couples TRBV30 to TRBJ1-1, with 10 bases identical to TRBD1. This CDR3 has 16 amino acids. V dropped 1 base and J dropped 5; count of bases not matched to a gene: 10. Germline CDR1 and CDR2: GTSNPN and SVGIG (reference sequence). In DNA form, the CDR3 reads TGTGCCTGGAGTGGGGACAGGGGCGTTTTTGGTACTGAAGCTTTCTTT. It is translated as CAWSGDRGVFGTEAFF.

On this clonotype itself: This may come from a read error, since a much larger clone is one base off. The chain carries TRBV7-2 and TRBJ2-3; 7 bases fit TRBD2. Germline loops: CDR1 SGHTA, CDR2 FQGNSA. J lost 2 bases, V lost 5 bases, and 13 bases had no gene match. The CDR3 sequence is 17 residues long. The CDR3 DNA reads TGTACCAGCAGCAACGGACTAGTCCCCACCATCACAGATACGCAGTATTTT. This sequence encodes CTSSNGLVPTITDTQYF.

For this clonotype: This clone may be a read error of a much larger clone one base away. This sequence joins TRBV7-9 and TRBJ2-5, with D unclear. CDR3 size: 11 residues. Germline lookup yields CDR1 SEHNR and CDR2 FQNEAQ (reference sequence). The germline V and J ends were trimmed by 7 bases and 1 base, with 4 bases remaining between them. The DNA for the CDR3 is TGTGCCAGCACCCTCCAAGAGACCCAGTACTTC. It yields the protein CASTLQETQYF.

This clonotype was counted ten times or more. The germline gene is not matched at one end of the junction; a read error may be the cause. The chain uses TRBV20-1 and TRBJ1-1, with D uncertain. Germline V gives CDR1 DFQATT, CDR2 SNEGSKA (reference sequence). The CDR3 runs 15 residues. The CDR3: CSASPTTSMNTEVFF. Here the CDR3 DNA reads TGCAGTGCTTCACCAACGACATCTATGAACACTGAAGTTTTCTTT.

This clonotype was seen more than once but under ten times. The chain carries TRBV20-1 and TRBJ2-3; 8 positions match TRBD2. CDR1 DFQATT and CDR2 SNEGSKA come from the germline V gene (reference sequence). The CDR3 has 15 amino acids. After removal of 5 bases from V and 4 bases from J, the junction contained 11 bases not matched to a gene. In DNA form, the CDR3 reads TGCAGTGCTCCCGGCCGGGGGGGCCGTGCAGATACGCAGTATTTT. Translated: CSAPGRGGRADTQYF.

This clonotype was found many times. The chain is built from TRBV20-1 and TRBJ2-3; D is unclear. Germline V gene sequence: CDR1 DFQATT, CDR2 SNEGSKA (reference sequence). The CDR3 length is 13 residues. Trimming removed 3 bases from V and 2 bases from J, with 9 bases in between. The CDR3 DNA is TGCAGTGCTAGCGTCCACCCCACAGATACGCAGTATTTT. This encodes CSASVHPTDTQYF.

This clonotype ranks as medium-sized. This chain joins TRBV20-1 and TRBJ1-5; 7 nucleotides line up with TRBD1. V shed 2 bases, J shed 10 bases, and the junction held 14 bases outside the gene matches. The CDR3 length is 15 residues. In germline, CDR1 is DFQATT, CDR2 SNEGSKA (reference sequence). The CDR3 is CSARSRAGGVQPQHF. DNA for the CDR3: TGCAGTGCTAGAAGCAGGGCAGGGGGGGTACAACCCCAGCATTTT.

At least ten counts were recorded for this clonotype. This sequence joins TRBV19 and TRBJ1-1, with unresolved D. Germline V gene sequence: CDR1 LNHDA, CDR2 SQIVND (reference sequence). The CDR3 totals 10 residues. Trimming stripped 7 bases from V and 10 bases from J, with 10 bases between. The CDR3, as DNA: TGTGCCAGTACTAAAGGGCGAGCTTTCTTT. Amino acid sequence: CASTKGRAFF. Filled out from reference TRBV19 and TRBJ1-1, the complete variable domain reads DGGITQSPKYLFRKEGQNVTLSCEQNLNHDAMYWYRQDPGQGLRLIYYSQIVNDFQKGDIAEGYSVSREKKESFPLTVTSAQKNPTAFYLCASTKGRAFFGQGTRLTVV.

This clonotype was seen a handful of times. The CDR3 protein is CASVSGRAYNEQFF. The CDR3 bases are TGTGCCAGCGTCAGCGGGAGGGCCTACAATGAGCAGTTCTTC. The gene calls are TRBV19 and TRBJ2-1; 10 nucleotides match TRBD2. Germline loops: CDR1 LNHDA, CDR2 SQIVND (reference sequence). The CDR3 has 14 residues. With 9 bases clipped from V and 2 bases from J, the junction kept 4 bases outside the gene matches.

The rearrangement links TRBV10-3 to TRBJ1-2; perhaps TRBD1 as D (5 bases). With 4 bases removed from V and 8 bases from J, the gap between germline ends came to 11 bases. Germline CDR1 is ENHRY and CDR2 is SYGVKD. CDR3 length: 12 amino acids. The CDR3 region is CAISGDPGGYTF. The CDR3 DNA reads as TGTGCCATCAGTGGGGACCCAGGCGGCTACACCTTC.

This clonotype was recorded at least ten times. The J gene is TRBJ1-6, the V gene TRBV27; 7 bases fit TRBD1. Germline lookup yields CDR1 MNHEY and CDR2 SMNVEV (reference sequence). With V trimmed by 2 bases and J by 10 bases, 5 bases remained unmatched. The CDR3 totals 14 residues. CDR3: CASSLHRGQSPLHF. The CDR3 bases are TGTGCCAGCAGTTTACACAGGGGTCAATCACCCCTCCACTTT.

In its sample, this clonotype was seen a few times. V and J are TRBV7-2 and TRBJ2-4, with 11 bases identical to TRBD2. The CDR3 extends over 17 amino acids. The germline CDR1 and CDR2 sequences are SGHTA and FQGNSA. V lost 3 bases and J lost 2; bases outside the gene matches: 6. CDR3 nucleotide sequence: TGTGCCAGCAGCTTGACTAGCGGGACGTCCTCCAAAAACATTCAGTACTTC. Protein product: CASSLTSGTSSKNIQYF.

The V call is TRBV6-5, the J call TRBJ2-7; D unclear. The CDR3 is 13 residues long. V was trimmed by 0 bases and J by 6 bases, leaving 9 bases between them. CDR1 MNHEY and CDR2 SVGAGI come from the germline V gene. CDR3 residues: CASSYSNIGEQYF. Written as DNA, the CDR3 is TGTGCCAGCAGTTACTCGAACATTGGCGAGCAGTACTTC.

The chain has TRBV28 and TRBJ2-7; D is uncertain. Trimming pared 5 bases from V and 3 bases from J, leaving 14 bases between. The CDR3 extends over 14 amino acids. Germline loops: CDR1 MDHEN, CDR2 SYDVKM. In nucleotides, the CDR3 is TGTGCCAGCAGTCCACCGACACAGTACTACGAGCAGTACTTC. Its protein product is CASSPPTQYYEQYF. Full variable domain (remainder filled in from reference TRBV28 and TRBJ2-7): DVKVTQSSRYLVKRTGEKVFLECVQDMDHENMFWYRQDPGLGLRLIYFSYDVKMKEKGDIPEGYSVSREKKERFSLILESASTNQTSMYLCASSPPTQYYEQYFGPGTRLTVT.

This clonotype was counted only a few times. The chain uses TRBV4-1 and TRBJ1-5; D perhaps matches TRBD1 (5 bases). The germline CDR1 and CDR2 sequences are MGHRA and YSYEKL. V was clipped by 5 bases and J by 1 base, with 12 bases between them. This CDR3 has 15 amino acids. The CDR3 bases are TGCGCCAGCAGCGTAGGGGAGTTCAGCAATCAGCCCCAGCATTTT. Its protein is CASSVGEFSNQPQHF.

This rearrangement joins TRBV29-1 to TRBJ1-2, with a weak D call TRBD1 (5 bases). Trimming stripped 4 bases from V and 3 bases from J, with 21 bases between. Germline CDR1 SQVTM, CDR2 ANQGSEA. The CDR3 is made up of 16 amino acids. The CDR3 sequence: CSVAGERGPSHYGYTF. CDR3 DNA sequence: TGCAGCGTTGCCGGGGAAAGGGGACCCTCCCACTATGGCTACACCTTC. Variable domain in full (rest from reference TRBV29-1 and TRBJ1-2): SAVISQKPSRDICQRGTSLTIQCQVDSQVTMMFWYRQQPGQSLTLIATANQGSEATYESGFVIDKFPISRPNLTFSTLTVSNMSPEDSSIYLCSVAGERGPSHYGYTFGSGTRLTVV.

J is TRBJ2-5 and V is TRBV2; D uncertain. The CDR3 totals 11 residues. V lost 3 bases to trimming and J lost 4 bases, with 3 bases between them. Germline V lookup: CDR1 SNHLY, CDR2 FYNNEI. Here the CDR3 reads CASSERETQYF. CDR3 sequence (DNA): TGTGCCAGCAGTGAGAGAGAGACCCAGTACTTC.

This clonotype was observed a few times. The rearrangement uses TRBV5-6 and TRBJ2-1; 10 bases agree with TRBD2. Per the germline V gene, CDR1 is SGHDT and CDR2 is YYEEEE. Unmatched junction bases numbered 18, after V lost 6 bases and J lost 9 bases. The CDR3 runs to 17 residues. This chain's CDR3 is CASKGPGLAGVRSEQFF. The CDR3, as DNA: TGTGCCAGCAAGGGCCCAGGGCTAGCGGGAGTTAGGAGTGAGCAGTTCTTC.

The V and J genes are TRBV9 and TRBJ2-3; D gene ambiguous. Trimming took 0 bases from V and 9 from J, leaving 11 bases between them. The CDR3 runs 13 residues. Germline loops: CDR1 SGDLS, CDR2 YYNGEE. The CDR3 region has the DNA TGTGCCAGCAGCGTAGATCGAGTCGACACGCAGTATTTT. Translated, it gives CASSVDRVDTQYF.

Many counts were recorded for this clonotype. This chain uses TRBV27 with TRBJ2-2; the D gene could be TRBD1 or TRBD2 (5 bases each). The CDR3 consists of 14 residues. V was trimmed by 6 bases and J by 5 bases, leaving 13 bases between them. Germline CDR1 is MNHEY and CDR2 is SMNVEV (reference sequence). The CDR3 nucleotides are TGTGCCAGCAGGGGGACCCGGGCAACCGGGGAGCTGTTTTTT. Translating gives CASRGTRATGELFF.

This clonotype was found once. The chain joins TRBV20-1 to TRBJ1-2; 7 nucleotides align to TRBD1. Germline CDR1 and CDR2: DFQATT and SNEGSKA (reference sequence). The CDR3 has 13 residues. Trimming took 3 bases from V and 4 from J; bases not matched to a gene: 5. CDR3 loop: CSASKQGSYGYTF. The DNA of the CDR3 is TGCAGTGCTAGCAAACAGGGGAGCTATGGCTACACCTTC.

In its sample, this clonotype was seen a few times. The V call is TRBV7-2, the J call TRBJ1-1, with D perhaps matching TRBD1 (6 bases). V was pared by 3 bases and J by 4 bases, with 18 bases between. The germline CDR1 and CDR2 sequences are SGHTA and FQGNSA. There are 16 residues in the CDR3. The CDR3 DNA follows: TGTGCCAGCAGCTTGGGGGTAGACAGGATGGGCACTGAAGCTTTCTTT. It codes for CASSLGVDRMGTEAFF. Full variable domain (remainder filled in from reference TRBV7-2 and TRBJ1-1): GAGVSQSPSNKVTEKGKDVELRCDPISGHTALYWYRQSLGQGLEFLIYFQGNSAPDKSGLPSDRFSAERTGGSVSTLTIQRTQQEDSAVYLCASSLGVDRMGTEAFFGQGTRLTVV.